This TCR beta chain was recovered during a study of blood T cell repertoires in COVID-19. Turning to the study itself: Sources were T cells, B-cell-depleted T cells, or PBMCs; the material itself was cDNA or gDNA.

As processed by the authors: Counts of nucleated cells, estimated from reference gene primer amplification, were obtained. Sequencing used immunoSEQ multiplex PCR; TCRdb keeps in-frame clones, though not all of them. V and J calls and clone size come straight from that table; D and trimming were deduced from the DNA. The sample records approximately 220,000 clones, about 85% being singletons. This clone has a single count. This CDR3 is 13 amino acids long. With V trimmed by 6 bases and J by 8 bases, 8 bases remained unmatched. Germline CDR1 and CDR2: MNHEY and SVGEGT. The sequence derives from a man aged 45-60 years who had recovered from COVID-19. Sequenced input: peripheral blood. The genes are TRBV6-2 or TRBV6-3 and TRBJ1-2; 8 positions agree with TRBD1. The DNA for the CDR3 is TGTGCCAGCAGCTCAGACAGGGGAGGAGGCTACACCTTC. Protein product: CASSSDRGGGYTF.